This T cell receptor (beta chain) emerged from a study of OX40 agonist ivuxolimab in advanced cancers. V was pared by 6 bases and J by 4 bases, with 9 bases between. Germline V lookup: CDR1 SNHLY, CDR2 FYNNEI. The CDR3 has 12 amino acids. Profiling relied on immunoSEQ multiplex PCR, and the TCRdb table lists in-frame clones only, not all of them. Among roughly 20,000 clones listed, 79% were seen once. Study results and limitations: Doses of 0.1 to 3.0 mg/kg were accompanied by clonal expansion of CD4+ and CD8+ blood T cells by week 6.

With regard to this clone: The antigen is unknown.

The starting material was CD4+ or CD8+ T cells sorted from blood, obtained in a trial of the OX40 agonist ivuxolimab. This clonotype originated in an adult with an advanced solid tumor such as melanoma, head and neck, liver or kidney cancer. V gene TRBV2 combines with J gene TRBJ1-2; weak D call: TRBD1 (5 bases). CDR3 coding DNA: TGTGCCAGCAGGGGGACCGTCTATGGCTACACCTTC. The encoded protein is CASRGTVYGYTF.